These T cell receptor beta chains were read from a single sample in a study of radiotherapy plus CTLA-4 blockade in lung cancer. Here immunoSEQ multiplex PCR was the method, and the copy in TCRdb shows in-frame clones only, minus some. This table has 100,000 to 150,000 clones, 78% appearing once. The sample was peripheral blood, taken from a patient treated with radiotherapy plus ipilimumab. The receptors shown here come from a human donor with non-small cell lung cancer who had a partial response to radiotherapy plus ipilimumab. Each CDR3 is given with its conserved first and last residue. A D gene is named only where the DNA matches it firmly. Clone size is not always given. Where it is, it says once, few, many or a class for expanded clones.

V gene	D gene	clone size	J gene	CDR3 protein	CDR3 DNA
TRBV5-8	TRBD1	medium-sized	TRBJ1-2	CASSSRTGGAYGYTF	TGTGCCAGCAGCTCGAGGACAGGGGGCGCCTATGGCTACACCTTC
TRBV18	TRBD1	.	TRBJ1-1	CASSPLGTATEAFF	TGTGCCAGCTCACCACTAGGGACAGCCACTGAAGCTTTCTTT
TRBV5-4	.	.	TRBJ2-3	CASSLGGLNTDTQYF	TGTGCCAGCAGCTTGGGGGGCTTGAACACAGATACGCAGTATTTT
TRBV28	.	.	TRBJ2-2	CASSLSTGELFF	TGTGCCAGCAGTTTGAGCACCGGGGAGCTGTTTTTT
TRBV7-2	.	.	TRBJ1-1	CASSLEAGNTEAFF	TGTGCCAGCAGCTTAGAAGCCGGGAACACTGAAGCTTTCTTT
TRBV4-1	TRBD2	.	TRBJ2-3	CASSQRGASGRDADTQYF	TGCGCCAGCAGCCAACGGGGGGCTAGCGGGAGGGATGCAGATACGCAGTATTTT
TRBV27	.	.	TRBJ1-3	CASSPTEAGNTIYF	TGTGCCAGCAGCCCGACAGAGGCTGGAAACACCATATATTTT
TRBV7-7	.	.	TRBJ2-5	CASSLAGSGGAQTQYF	TGTGCTAGCAGCTTAGCCGGATCGGGGGGCGCCCAGACCCAGTACTTC
TRBV4-1	.	.	TRBJ2-5	CASSQDGGIRETQYF	TGCGCCAGCAGCCAAGATGGAGGGATTCGGGAGACCCAGTACTTC
TRBV19	.	once	TRBJ2-6	CASSTRPRSSGANVLTF	TGTGCCAGTAGTACACGCCCTCGGAGCTCTGGGGCCAACGTCCTGACTTTC
TRBV7-7	.	few	TRBJ2-1	CASSSPGGNEQFF	TGTGCTAGCAGCTCTCCCGGCGGTAACGAGCAGTTCTTC
TRBV18	TRBD2	.	TRBJ2-5	CASSPRTSGYETQYF	TGTGCCAGCTCACCCCGGACTAGCGGGTATGAGACCCAGTACTTC
TRBV18	TRBD1	.	TRBJ1-2	CASSSTGGSGYTF	TGTGCCAGCTCATCAACAGGGGGCTCTGGCTACACCTTC
TRBV11-2	TRBD1	.	TRBJ2-1	CASSLGWWTGENEQFF	TGTGCCAGCAGCTTAGGTTGGTGGACAGGGGAAAATGAGCAGTTCTTC
TRBV5-1	.	.	TRBJ2-2	CASSLASQANTGELFF	TGCGCCAGCAGCTTGGCATCCCAGGCCAACACCGGGGAGCTGTTTTTT
TRBV28	.	.	TRBJ2-1	CASSLLLATNEQFF	TGTGCCAGCAGTTTACTCCTAGCTACCAATGAGCAGTTCTTC
TRBV28	.	few	TRBJ1-2	CASSLKDGGGGYTF	TGTGCCAGCAGTTTAAAGGATGGGGGGGGTGGCTACACCTTC
TRBV15	.	.	TRBJ1-1	CATSVGGLDTEAFF	TGTGCCACCAGCGTCGGAGGGTTGGACACTGAAGCTTTCTTT
TRBV7-2	.	.	TRBJ1-1	CASSLVLNTEAFF	TGTGCCAGCAGCCTTGTCCTGAACACTGAAGCTTTCTTT
TRBV6-5	.	once	TRBJ1-5	CASSYSGENNQPQHF	TGTGCCAGCAGTTACTCGGGAGAAAACAATCAGCCCCAGCATTTT
TRBV13	TRBD2	.	TRBJ2-5	CASSASGRFQETQYF	TGTGCCAGCAGCGCTAGCGGGAGGTTTCAAGAGACCCAGTACTTC
TRBV7-9	.	.	TRBJ2-3	CASSQRTGYTDTQYF	TGTGCCAGCAGCCAAAGGACTGGATACACAGATACGCAGTATTTT
TRBV5-1	TRBD1	.	TRBJ1-1	CASSRDREGTEAFF	TGCGCCAGCAGCCGGGACAGGGAGGGCACTGAAGCTTTCTTT
TRBV5-1	TRBD1	.	TRBJ1-1	CASSSPLVGTGSTEAFF	TGCGCCAGCAGCTCCCCACTCGTCGGGACAGGGAGCACTGAAGCTTTCTTT
TRBV28	TRBD1	.	TRBJ2-2	CASSLPGQGHTGELFF	TGTGCCAGCAGTTTACCAGGACAGGGTCACACCGGGGAGCTGTTTTTT
TRBV7-9	.	.	TRBJ2-7	CASSLHEGPYEQYF	TGTGCCAGCAGCTTACACGAGGGTCCCTACGAGCAGTACTTC
TRBV5-4	TRBD2	once	TRBJ2-1	CASRPGLADYNEQFF	TGTGCCAGCAGACCGGGACTAGCGGATTACAATGAGCAGTTCTTC
TRBV28	.	.	TRBJ2-3	CASRKGSTDTQYF	TGTGCCAGCAGAAAGGGGAGCACAGATACGCAGTATTTT
TRBV4-1	.	.	TRBJ2-1	CASSQGLENEQFF	TGCGCCAGCAGCCAAGGACTAGAAAATGAGCAGTTCTTC
TRBV27	TRBD1	once	TRBJ1-2	CASSPLGQGAGYTF	TGTGCCAGCAGTCCCTTAGGGCAGGGGGCTGGCTACACCTTC
TRBV5-4	.	.	TRBJ2-5	CAMGGKETQYF	TGTGCCATGGGGGGAAAAGAGACCCAGTACTTC